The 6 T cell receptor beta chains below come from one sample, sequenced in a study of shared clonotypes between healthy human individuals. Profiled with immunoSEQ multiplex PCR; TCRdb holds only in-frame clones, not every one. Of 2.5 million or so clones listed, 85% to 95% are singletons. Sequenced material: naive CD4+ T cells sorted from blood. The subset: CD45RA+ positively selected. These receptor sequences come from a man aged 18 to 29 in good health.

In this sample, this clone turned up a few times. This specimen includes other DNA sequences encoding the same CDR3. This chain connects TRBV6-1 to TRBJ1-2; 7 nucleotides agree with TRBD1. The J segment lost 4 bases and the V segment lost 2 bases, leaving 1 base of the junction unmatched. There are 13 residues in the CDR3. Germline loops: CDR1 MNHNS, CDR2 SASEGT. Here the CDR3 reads CASSETGVYGYTF. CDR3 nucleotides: TGTGCCAGCAGTGAAACAGGGGTCTATGGCTACACCTTC.

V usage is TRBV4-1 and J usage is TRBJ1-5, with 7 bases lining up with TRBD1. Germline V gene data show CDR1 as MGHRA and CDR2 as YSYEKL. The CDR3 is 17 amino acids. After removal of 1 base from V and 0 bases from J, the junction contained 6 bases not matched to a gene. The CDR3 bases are TGCGCCAGCAGCCAAGGGGAGGGACAGCTTAGCAATCAGCCCCAGCATTTT. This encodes CASSQGEGQLSNQPQHF.

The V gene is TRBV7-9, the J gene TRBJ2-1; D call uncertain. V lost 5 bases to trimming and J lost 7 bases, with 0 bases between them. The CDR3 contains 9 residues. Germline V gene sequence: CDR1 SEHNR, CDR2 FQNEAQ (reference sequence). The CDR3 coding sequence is TGTGCCAGCAGCAATGAGCAGTTCTTC. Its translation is CASSNEQFF.

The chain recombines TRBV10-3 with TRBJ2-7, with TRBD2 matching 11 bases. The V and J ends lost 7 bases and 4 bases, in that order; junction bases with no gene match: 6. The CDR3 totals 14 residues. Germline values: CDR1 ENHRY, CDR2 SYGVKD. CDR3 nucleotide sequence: TGTGCCATCACCACGGGACTAGCGGATTACGAGCAGTACTTC. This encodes CAITTGLADYEQYF.

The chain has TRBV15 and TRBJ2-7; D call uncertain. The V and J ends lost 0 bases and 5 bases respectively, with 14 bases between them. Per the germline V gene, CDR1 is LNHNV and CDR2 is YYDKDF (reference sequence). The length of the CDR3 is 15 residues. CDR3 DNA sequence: TGTGCCACCAGCAGAGATCGGGCCTCCCCGCACGAGCAGTACTTC. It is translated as CATSRDRASPHEQYF.

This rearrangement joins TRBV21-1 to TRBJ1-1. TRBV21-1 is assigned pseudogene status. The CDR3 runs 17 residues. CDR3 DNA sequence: TGTGCCAGCAGCAAAGAAGAGGCCCATCAATGGAACACTGAAGCTTTCTTT. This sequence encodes CASSKEEAHQWNTEAFF.